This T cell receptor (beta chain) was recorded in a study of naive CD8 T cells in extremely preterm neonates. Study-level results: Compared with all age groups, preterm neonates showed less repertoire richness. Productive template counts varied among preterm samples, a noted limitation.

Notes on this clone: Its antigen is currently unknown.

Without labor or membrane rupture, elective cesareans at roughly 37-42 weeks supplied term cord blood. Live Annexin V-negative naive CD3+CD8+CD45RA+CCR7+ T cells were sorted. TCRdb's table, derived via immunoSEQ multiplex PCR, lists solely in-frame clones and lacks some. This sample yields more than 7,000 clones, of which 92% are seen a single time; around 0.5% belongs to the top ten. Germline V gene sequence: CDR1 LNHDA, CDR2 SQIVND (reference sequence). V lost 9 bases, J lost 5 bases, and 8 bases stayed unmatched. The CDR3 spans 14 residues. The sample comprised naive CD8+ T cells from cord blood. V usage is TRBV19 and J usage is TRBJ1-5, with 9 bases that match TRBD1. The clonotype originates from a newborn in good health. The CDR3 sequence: CASKDRGPHQPQHF. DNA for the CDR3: TGTGCCAGCAAGGACAGGGGCCCTCATCAGCCCCAGCATTTT.